This entry features one T cell receptor (beta chain) sequence. Its antigen remains unknown. The CDR3 is made up of 16 amino acids. The germline V and J ends were trimmed by 5 bases and 5 bases, with 21 bases remaining between them. Germline V lookup: CDR1 SNHLY, CDR2 FYNNEI. TCRdb independently ran MiXCR on the 5' RACE reads; one entry per CDR3 protein. Of 300,000 to 400,000 distinct CDR3 sequences detected, around 12% appear once; the ten largest clones hold about 7%. The data were taken from a study of identical twins. The study's findings and limits: Out-of-frame beta chain sequences displayed weaker excess sharing between twins.

These data were also filed under a second study, of yellow fever vaccine responses in identical twins. That work contributes: Twins reportedly appeared to share part of their vaccine T cell response while keeping part individual.

This receptor was identified in a woman between 18 and 29 years old in good health. Input material: CD8+ T cells sorted from blood. The chain recombines TRBV2 with TRBJ2-5; D possibly uses TRBD1 or TRBD2 (5 bases each). The CDR3 bases are TGTGCCAGCAGTCCACTTCGGGACCCATCGACGGAGACCCAGTACTTC. Protein: CASSPLRDPSTETQYF.